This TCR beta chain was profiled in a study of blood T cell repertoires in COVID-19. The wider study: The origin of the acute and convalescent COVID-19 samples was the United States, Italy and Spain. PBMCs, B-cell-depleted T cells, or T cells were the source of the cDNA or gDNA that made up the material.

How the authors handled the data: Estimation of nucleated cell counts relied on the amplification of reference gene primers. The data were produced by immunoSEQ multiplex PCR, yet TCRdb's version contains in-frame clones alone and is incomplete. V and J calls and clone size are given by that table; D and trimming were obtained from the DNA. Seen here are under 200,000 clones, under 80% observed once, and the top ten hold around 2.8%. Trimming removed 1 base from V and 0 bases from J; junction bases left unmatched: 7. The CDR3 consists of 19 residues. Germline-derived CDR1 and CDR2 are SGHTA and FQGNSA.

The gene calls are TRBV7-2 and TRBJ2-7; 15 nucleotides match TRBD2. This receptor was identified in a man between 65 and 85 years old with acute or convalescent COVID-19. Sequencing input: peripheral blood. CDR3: CASSLGLGTSGRTSYEQYF. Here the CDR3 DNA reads TGTGCCAGCAGCTTAGGATTAGGGACTAGCGGGAGGACCTCCTACGAGCAGTACTTC.